This TCR beta chain was recorded in a study of cytomegalovirus exposure and HLA in healthy donors. Germline V gives CDR1 SNHLY, CDR2 FYNNEI. V gave up 8 bases and J gave up 6 bases, with 11 bases separating them. The length of the CDR3 is 12 residues. This clone occurred a few times. Its target is not known. This PCR relied on a set of 60 Vbeta primers and 13 Jbeta primers. Sequencing used immunoSEQ multiplex PCR; TCRdb keeps in-frame clones, though not all of them. The repertoire holds 100,000 to 150,000 clones, with approximately 75% as singletons. General study points: DRB1 showed the most TCR associations and HLA-C the fewest in a later analysis, as rates varied by HLA locus. Within the data, a cluster of highly shared sequence variants was likely a sequencing artifact. Some segments of the V type, notably TRBV6-2 and TRBV6-3, were excluded as indistinguishable. Accurate predictions that matched the HLA-A and HLA-B alleles of most subjects were reportedly made from TCR beta sequences.

The source of this sequence is a man aged 25-40 years in good health and CMV-seronegative. J is TRBJ2-1 and V is TRBV2, with D maybe TRBD1 (6 bases). The sample was PBMCs. The CDR3 nucleotides read TGTGCCAGCCAAGGGGGTGGCAATGAGCAGTTCTTC. This codes for CASQGGGNEQFF.